The source of this T cell receptor beta chain is a study of cytomegalovirus exposure and HLA in healthy donors (dated by TCRdb to the late 2010s). Concerning the study at large: An earlier analysis of roughly 630 of the donors reported 250 to 300 Gb of sequence data and 117 million unique TCR beta sequences from roughly 180 million T cells. Genome-wide SNP genotypes for about 65% of the 666 donors were used in a later genetic analysis, which treated that subset as a discovery cohort. To study patterns of TCR occurrence, a later analysis re-analyzed previously published TCR beta repertoires from 700 or so donors and added high-resolution HLA genotyping. In addition to the first cohort of 666 subjects, a separate validation cohort of 120 different subjects was used. The study aimed to test whether signatures of past pathogen exposure could be identified by cataloging public T cell receptors. Of the roughly 420 genotyped donors, less than 85% were placed in the genetic ancestry cluster associated with self-reported Caucasian donors. To predict cytomegalovirus infection status, the study brought together high-throughput TCR immunosequencing, statistical association of individual TCRs with disease status, and machine learning. Every discovery cohort repertoire had been produced on one sequencing platform. The number of donors typed differed by locus, with roughly 629-640 for A, B, C, DRB1 and DQB1, over 500 for DQA1, over 600 for DPA1, and around 450 for DPB1. Rather than using new phenotypic data, the later analysis identified candidate immune exposures from TCR beta sequences and from how often those sequences occurred across donors. A handful of DR-DQ haplotypes were handled as single units for association and clustering because linkage in the cohort was strong. An earlier analysis of 587 of the donors applied high-throughput TCR beta sequencing to assess whether each TCR beta V gene segment acted as functional or pseudogenic. Donor age, sex, ethnicity and CMV serostatus were compiled together with the repertoire data. The study profiled the T cell repertoires of 500 to 800 subjects by immunosequencing and related them to cytomegalovirus serostatus. On average, 235,054 unique TCR beta nucleotide sequences were sequenced per donor among about 400 genotyped donors of the cohort, with roughly a sixth of those sequences being non-productive. About 320 gigabases of sequencing data and 80 million or so unique TCR sequences were included in an early release covering about 620 HLA-typed donors. HLA typing covered class I and class II loci at four-digit resolution. Broader findings and caveats from the paper: It was suggested by the authors that the approach could potentially be generalized to other disease states and immunological phenotypes. Most CMV-associated TCR beta chains appeared to be HLA-restricted in a later analysis, and the HLA associations seemed to be driven largely by CMV exposure. A later analysis found that HLA-associated TCR beta chains were more clonally expanded and had lower generation probabilities than equally common non-associated chains. According to a later analysis, TCR association rates differed among HLA loci, with DRB1 alleles showing the most associated TCRs and HLA-C alleles showing the fewest. Assigning TCR associations to individual alleles was difficult when HLA alleles, especially DR and DQ, strongly co-occurred. In vitro tests confirmed that three of the cytomegalovirus-associated TCR beta chains recognize cytomegalovirus antigens. Correlated functional status among segregating V segments might be attributable to linkage disequilibrium, but an unknown experimental factor could not be ruled out. The earlier analysis of about 600 of the donors excluded fewer than 20 rarely observed V segments, including chromosome 9 orphons, because counts were too low. The cohort was sequenced for TCR beta chains only, and without alpha or paired-chain data the features that could be detected were limited. Some IMGT-functional V segments, including TRBV6-2 and TRBV6-3, could not be distinguished by the 87-base-pair reads and were therefore excluded. A later genetic analysis associated a missense DCLRE1C variant with V-gene and J-gene trimming of TCR beta chains, and an independent cohort replicated the association. Broadly in line with IMGT annotations, most TCR beta V segments showed up in productive rearrangements about 90% or about 30% of the time in an earlier analysis of several hundred of the donors. A further reported finding was that TCR beta sequences accurately predicted the HLA-A and HLA-B alleles for most subjects in the first cohort. The classifier was reported to diagnose cytomegalovirus status with high specificity and sensitivity in both the original cohort and the validation cohort. In a later analysis, several top co-occurrence clusters were reported to appear linked to parvovirus B19, influenza, CMV and Epstein-Barr virus. Immune exposure information for the cohort was limited to CMV serostatus. Sequencing depth was assumed to be roughly uniform across donors in the presence/absence analyses, though that assumption may not hold. Most TCR sequences were seen in very few donors, while some public TCRs were found in many individuals. Because HLA typing was unavailable for some donors at each locus, only the typed subset was used in association tests. In the study, 150 to 200 TCR beta chains were listed as associated with cytomegalovirus. A cluster of highly shared sequence variants was judged likely to be a technical artifact of the sequencing pipeline. According to a later genetic analysis, donors in an Asian-associated ancestry cluster had fewer N-insertions in productive TCRs than the roughly 700-donor mean. Specific HLA alleles were associated with around 18,000 TCR beta sequences at a false discovery rate of 0.05 in a later analysis.

The cohort consisted of 600 to 750 healthy bone marrow donors. Cohort members were all nominally healthy when sampled, although unrecorded immune exposures were likely present. The donor was CMV seronegative and belonged to the group of 350 to 400 seronegative cohort members. A peripheral blood sample was collected from each donor, and TCR beta sequencing was performed on peripheral blood mononuclear cells. The Qiagen DNeasy Blood Extraction Kit was used to extract genomic DNA from the blood cell samples. Library generation was performed with the immunoSEQ multiplex PCR assay. For the multiplex PCR, a mixture combining 60 forward primers for TCR Vbeta segments and 13 reverse primers for TCR Jbeta segments was used. A multiplex PCR assay on genomic DNA amplified the CDR3 region of rearranged TCR beta genes. The Illumina HiSeq System was used to sequence the amplified TCR beta libraries as 87-base-pair reads. Under the source paper's analysis protocol: A later analysis tallied roughly 80 million unique TCR beta chains across the 700 or so repertoires, and around 10 million of those chains were shared by two or more donors. A nearest-neighbor algorithm error-corrected the raw reads and collapsed the reads into unique sequences, merging closely related sequences to remove PCR and sequencing errors. Alignment of CDR3 sequences to IMGT reference sequences was used to assign V, D and J gene segments. For a sequence to be retained, at least a six-nucleotide match to both a V gene segment and a J gene segment was required. Rearrangements were called productive when the CDR3 lacked stop codons and stayed in frame with V and J; all others were non-productive. CDR3 was defined by IMGT convention, running from the second conserved V-encoded cysteine to the conserved J-encoded phenylalanine. Sequences without an unambiguous match to a single V gene segment were excluded from the earlier analysis of several hundred of the donors. An earlier analysis of approximately 590 of the donors called V segments functional above 56.7% productive rearrangements and segregating when the between-donor standard deviation exceeded 5%. A statistical classification framework was built for diagnosing cytomegalovirus status from the catalog of TCR beta chain sequences. In a later analysis, TCR nucleotide sequences were compared against IMGT/GENE-DB human TR gene sequences so that V and J genes could be assigned. A later analysis assigned CDR3 sequences and most-parsimonious VDJ recombination scenarios with the TCRdist pipeline. A later analysis defined each TCR beta chain by its CDR3 amino acid sequence plus V-gene family, and excluded reads lacking a unique V-gene family. As a way to deal with suspected cross-contamination and a sequencing artifact, a later analysis dropped nearly 600 nucleotide sequences that were highly shared and had low generation probability. In a later analysis, a clonal expansion index for each public chain was calculated from normalized within-repertoire ranks of inferred template counts. A later analysis computed generation probabilities with a VDJ recombination model fitted to out-of-frame rearrangements, and checked the results against IGoR. A later analysis scored TCR-TCR, TCR-HLA and TCR-CMV co-occurrence with hypergeometric tests, applying a repertoire-size bias correction to TCR pairs. In a later analysis, false discovery rates were estimated by permuting HLA or CMV assignments 20 times. In a later analysis, co-occurring TCRs were grouped with DBSCAN, and TCRdist sequence similarity was added when clustering was performed within HLA-allele-positive subsets. Repertoires with fewer than 30,000 or more than 120,000 public chains, plus five repertoires with anomalous nucleotide sharing, were excluded from co-occurrence clustering. TCRdb re-hosts the immuneACCESS table, in-frame sequences only. Its copies lack some clones; in the studies checked, an unresolved V gene accounts for under half of them, and the cause for the rest is not known. D and trimming were read from the DNA, whereas the V and J calls and clone size are those reported in that table. Here the sample has around 130,000 clones; about 82% occur a single time. The ten most abundant clones make up under 6% of the sample.

Its CDR3 holds 17 amino acids, cysteine through phenylalanine. The DNA shown is the 51-base CDR3, in frame from base 1. In the germline V gene, CDR1 corresponds to SGHRS and CDR2 to YFSETQ. V is reduced by 0 bases and J by 7 bases, leaving a spacing of 17 bases between them. This clone came up once. Its antigen remains undetermined. Per-base quality was not reported, and no clone a single base away is much larger than it. The chain is assembled from TRBV5-1 and TRBJ1-6; TRBD1 is a possible D gene, resting on 5 matching bases. Sequenced material: PBMCs. The TCR comes from a man aged 25-45 years in good health and CMV-seronegative. The nucleotides read TGCGCCAGCAGCTTGGCCTACCCAGGGACTGTAAATTCACCCCTCCACTTT. It specifies CASSLAYPGTVNSPLHF.